This T cell receptor (beta chain) was captured in a study of shared clonotypes between healthy human individuals. Study-level results: A reduction in generation probabilities was seen for non-shared clonotypes relative to those shared by all four donors.

Clones were sequenced by immunoSEQ multiplex PCR, and TCRdb holds only the in-frame ones, with some missing. The sample has a few million clones; around 90% are singletons. With regard to this clone: Its target is unknown.

The CDR3 extends over 13 amino acids. Between the trimmed V and J ends, which lost 2 bases and 7 bases, there was a span of 8 bases. Germline V CDR1 and CDR2: MNHNS, SASEGT. V is TRBV6-1 and J is TRBJ2-2; D ambiguous. The TCR comes from a man between 18 and 35 years old in good health. The sequencing sample was made of naive CD4+ T cells sorted from blood. The subset denotes: CD45RA+ positively selected. The CDR3 sequence is CASSESRNGELFF. The DNA for the CDR3 is TGTGCCAGCAGTGAAAGCCGCAACGGGGAGCTGTTTTTT.